This is a list of T cell receptor beta chains from one sample in a study of shared clonotypes between healthy human individuals. Repertoires were generated with immunoSEQ multiplex PCR, while TCRdb's copy carries only in-frame clones and drops some. The sample carries hundreds of thousands of clones, around 67% recorded once. Source material: memory CD4+ T cells sorted from blood. The receptors were gathered from a woman in her twenties or thirties in good health. Both conserved end residues are part of each CDR3. D genes are given only for firm matches. A clone size is listed for some rows: how often the clone was seen (once, few, many), or a class if it is expanded.

d_call j_call clone_size v_call cdr3_nt cdr3_aa
TRBD2 TRBJ2-3 . TRBV9 TGTGCCAGCAGCGCAGGGACTAGCAGGGCAGATACGCAGTATTTT CASSAGTSRADTQYF
. TRBJ1-1 many TRBV29-1 TGCAGCGTTGAAGTTGGCGCGGGGGGCACTGAAGCTTTCTTT CSVEVGAGGTEAFF
. TRBJ2-3 . TRBV28 TGTGCCAGCAGTCGATCGGGAGAAGGGGCAGATACGCAGTATTTT CASSRSGEGADTQYF
TRBD1 TRBJ2-6 . TRBV4-1 TGCGCCAGCAGCCAACCGAGGGACAGGGATTCTGGGGCCAACGTCCTGACTTTC CASSQPRDRDSGANVLTF
. TRBJ1-5 . TRBV11-2 TGTGCCAGCAGCTTAGGGGGACCGGTGGGGTATCAGCCCCAGCATTTT CASSLGGPVGYQPQHF
. TRBJ2-3 . TRBV4-2 TGTGCCAGCAGCCAGACGGGAGAGGGTTGGACAGATACGCAGTATTTT CASSQTGEGWTDTQYF
TRBD2 TRBJ2-3 few TRBV5-1 TGCGCCAGCAGCTCGGCGGGGGAAGTCACAGATACGCAGTATTTT CASSSAGEVTDTQYF
. TRBJ2-1 . TRBV18 TGTGCCAGCTCAGGGGACCCCGAGGGCAATGAGCAGTTCTTC CASSGDPEGNEQFF
. TRBJ1-1 . TRBV30 TGTGCCTGGAGTAGCTGGGGAACTTTCTTT CAWSSWGTFF
. TRBJ2-6 few TRBV5-6 TGTGCCAGCAGCTTTGAGAGCGGTGAGGCCAACGTCCTGACTTTC CASSFESGEANVLTF
TRBD2 TRBJ2-1 . TRBV5-6 TGTGCCAGCAGCTTGGCGACTAGCGGCCCCTCGGAGCAGTTCTTC CASSLATSGPSEQFF
. TRBJ2-3 . TRBV7-2 TGTGCCAGCCAACAGGGCACAGATACGCAGTATTTT CASQQGTDTQYF
TRBD1 TRBJ2-7 . TRBV19 TGTGCCAGTAGTATAGATCTATTCGGGACAGGGGGTTCCTACGAGCAGTACTTC CASSIDLFGTGGSYEQYF
. TRBJ1-2 . TRBV4-1 TGCGCCAGCAGCCAAGAGCGGGAGGGACCCTATGGCTACACCTTC CASSQEREGPYGYTF
. TRBJ2-7 . TRBV6-1 TGTGCCAGCAGTGCCCATCAGCGGACCTCCTACGAGCAGTACTTC CASSAHQRTSYEQYF
. TRBJ1-2 few TRBV7-3 TGTGCCAGCAGCTTGGGCCAAAATCTTTATGGCTACACCTTC CASSLGQNLYGYTF
. TRBJ2-1 few TRBV7-8 TGTGCCAGCAGCTTAGAGGGAGACCGGAATGAGCAGTTCTTC CASSLEGDRNEQFF
. TRBJ1-2 . TRBV19 TGTGCCAGTAGTTCAGGACGTATTAACTATGGCTACACCTTC CASSSGRINYGYTF
. TRBJ2-5 . TRBV10-1 TGCGCCACCGGACAGTTGGAGGGTGAGACCCAGTACTTC CATGQLEGETQYF
. TRBJ2-5 . TRBV7-2 TGTGCCAGCAGCTCCCGGGTCCAAGAGACCCAGTACTTC CASSSRVQETQYF
. TRBJ2-7 few TRBV7-2 TGTGCCAGCAGCTTAGGGTCCGGTCCGTACGAGCAGTACTTC CASSLGSGPYEQYF
. TRBJ2-6 once TRBV5-1 TGCGCCAGCAGCGGCACGGTGGCAGGGGCCAACGTCCTGACTTTC CASSGTVAGANVLTF
TRBD1 TRBJ2-3 few TRBV5-8 TGTGCCAGCAGCTCGGACAGGGTATACAAAGATACGCAGTATTTT CASSSDRVYKDTQYF
. TRBJ2-3 . TRBV5-1 TGCGCCAGCAGCTTGTCGGCCGGGACGAATACGCAGTATTTT CASSLSAGTNTQYF
. TRBJ2-3 . TRBV29-1 TGCAGCGTTGTGGTAACAGATACGCAGTATTTT CSVVVTDTQYF
TRBD2 TRBJ2-3 . TRBV10-1 TGCGCCAGCAGTGACCCGGCGGGAGAAAAACCGACAGATACGCAGTATTTT CASSDPAGEKPTDTQYF